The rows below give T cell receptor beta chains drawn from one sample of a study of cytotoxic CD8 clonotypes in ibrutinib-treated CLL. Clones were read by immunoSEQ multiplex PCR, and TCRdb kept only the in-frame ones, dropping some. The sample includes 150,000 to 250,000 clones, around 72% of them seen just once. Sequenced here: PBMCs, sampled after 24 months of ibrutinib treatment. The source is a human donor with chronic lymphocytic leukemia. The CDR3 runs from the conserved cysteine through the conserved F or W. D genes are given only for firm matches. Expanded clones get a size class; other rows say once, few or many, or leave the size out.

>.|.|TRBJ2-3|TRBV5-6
TGTGCCAGCAGCTTGGCCTTCCGAGCAGATACGCAGTATTTT
CASSLAFRADTQYF
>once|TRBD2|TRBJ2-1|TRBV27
TGTGCCAGCAGTACCGGGACTACAAATGAGCAGTTCTTC
CASSTGTTNEQFF
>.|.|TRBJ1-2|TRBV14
TGTGCCAGCAGCCAAGGGAGGTTCTATGGCTACACCTTC
CASSQGRFYGYTF
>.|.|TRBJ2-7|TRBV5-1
TGCGCCAGCAGCTTGGTCGGATGGCAGGGGGAGCAGTACTTC
CASSLVGWQGEQYF
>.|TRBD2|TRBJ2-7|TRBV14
TGTGCCAGCAGCCCATGGACTAGATGGGAGCAGTACTTC
CASSPWTRWEQYF
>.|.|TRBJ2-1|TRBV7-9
TGTGCCAGCAGCTTAGCGGTAGTGGAGAATGAGCAGTTCTTC
CASSLAVVENEQFF
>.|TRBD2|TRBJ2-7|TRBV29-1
TGCAGCGTTGAAGTTGGGACTAGCGTCTACGAGCAGTACTTC
CSVEVGTSVYEQYF
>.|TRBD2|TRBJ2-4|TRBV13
TGTGCCAGCAGCCCCCTGAAGACTAGCGGGCACAAAAACATTCAGTACTTC
CASSPLKTSGHKNIQYF
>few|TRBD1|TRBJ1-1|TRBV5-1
TGCGCCAGCAGCTTGGGCAAGAACAGGGGATTGGACACTGAAGCTTTCTTT
CASSLGKNRGLDTEAFF
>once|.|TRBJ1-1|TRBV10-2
TGCGCCAGCAGTGAGGGGCGGTGGACTGAAGCTTTCTTT
CASSEGRWTEAFF
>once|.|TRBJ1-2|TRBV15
TGTGCCACCAGCAGAGTTTACGGCCGCTCGGATCATGGCTACACCTTC
CATSRVYGRSDHGYTF
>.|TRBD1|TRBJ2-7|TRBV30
TGTGCCTTCATGGACAGGGTTTTTTCCTACGAGCAGTACTTC
CAFMDRVFSYEQYF
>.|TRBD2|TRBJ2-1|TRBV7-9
TGTGCCAGCAGCTTGACTCTAGCGGGAGAAGGCTTAGATGAGCAGTTCTTC
CASSLTLAGEGLDEQFF
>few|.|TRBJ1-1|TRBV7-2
TGTGCCAGCAGCTTAGGGACTGAAGCTTTCTTT
CASSLGTEAFF
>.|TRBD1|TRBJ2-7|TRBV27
TGTGCCAGCAGTTTCGGCCAGGGGGCGCGGGAGCAGTACTTC
CASSFGQGAREQYF
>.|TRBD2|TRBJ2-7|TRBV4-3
TGCGCCAGCAGCCAAGAGGGACTAGCGGGGGGCGAGCAGTACTTC
CASSQEGLAGGEQYF
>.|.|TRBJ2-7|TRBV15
TGTGCCACCAGCAGAGATCTGAGGTCCTACGAGCAGTACTTC
CATSRDLRSYEQYF
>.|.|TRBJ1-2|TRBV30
TGTGCCTGGAGTGGGGGGGCTCGTGGCTACACCTTC
CAWSGGARGYTF
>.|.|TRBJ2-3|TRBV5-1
TGCGCCAGCAGCCCGCCCACTGCGGGGAGCACAGATACGCAGTATTTT
CASSPPTAGSTDTQYF
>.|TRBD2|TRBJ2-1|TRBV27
TGTGCCAGCAGCTCGCCCGGGACTAGCTATACGGAGTTCTTC
CASSSPGTSYTEFF
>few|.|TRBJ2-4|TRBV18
TGTGCCAGCTCACAGGACGACAAAAACATTCAGTACTTC
CASSQDDKNIQYF
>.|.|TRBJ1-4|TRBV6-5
TGTGCCACAGGAAGACAGACTACTAATGAAAAACTGTTTTTT
CATGRQTTNEKLFF
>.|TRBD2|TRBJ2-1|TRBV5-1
TGCGCCAGCAGGACTAGCCTCTCCTACAATGAGCAGTTCTTC
CASRTSLSYNEQFF
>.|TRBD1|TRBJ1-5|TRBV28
TGTGCCAGCACTTACACAGGGGGTCAGCCCCAGCATTTT
CASTYTGGQPQHF
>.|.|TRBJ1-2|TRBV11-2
TGTGCCAGCAGCTTAAGAACGGGGCAGGGGTACTATGGCTACACCTTC
CASSLRTGQGYYGYTF
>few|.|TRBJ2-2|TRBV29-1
TGCAGCGTTGTGGCCGGGAACACCGGGGAGCTGTTTTTT
CSVVAGNTGELFF
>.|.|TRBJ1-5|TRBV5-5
TGTGCCAGCAGCCTGGCTCCGGGAAATCAGCCCCAGCATTTT
CASSLAPGNQPQHF
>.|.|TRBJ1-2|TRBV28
TGTGCCAGCAGTTTATTTCTGGCAGAAGTCTATGGCTACACCTTC
CASSLFLAEVYGYTF
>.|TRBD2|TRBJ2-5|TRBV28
TGTGCCAGCAGTAGACTAGCGGGTTACCAAGAGACCCAGTACTTC
CASSRLAGYQETQYF
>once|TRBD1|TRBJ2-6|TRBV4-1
TGCGCCTCCCGGGACAGGGGATTATCTGGGGCCAACGTCCTGACTTTC
CASRDRGLSGANVLTF
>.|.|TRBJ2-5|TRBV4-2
TGTGCCAGCAGCCAAGATGTTTACAGGGCGGGAGAGACCCAGTACTTC
CASSQDVYRAGETQYF
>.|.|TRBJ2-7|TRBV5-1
TGCGCCAGCAGCTTGTCGGGGACAAATACCTACGAGCAGTACTTC
CASSLSGTNTYEQYF
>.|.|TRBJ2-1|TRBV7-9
TGTGCCAGCAGCAGCCCCAAGGGGGGTTTGGATATTTCCTACAATGAGCAGTTCTTC
CASSSPKGGLDISYNEQFF
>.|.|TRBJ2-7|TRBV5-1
TGCGCCAGCAGCTTGGCCCCTAGGGGCACCTACGAGCAGTACTTC
CASSLAPRGTYEQYF
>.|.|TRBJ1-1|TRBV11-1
TGTGCCAGCAGCAGCAGGGTGGGCGGCACTGAAGCTTTCTTT
CASSSRVGGTEAFF
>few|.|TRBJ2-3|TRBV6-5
TGTGCCAGCAGCCCGGGACAGGGACTAGGCCAGCAGTATTTT
CASSPGQGLGQQYF
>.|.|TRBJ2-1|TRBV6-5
TGTGCCAGCAGTTCCCCGGGGTCCGCGAAGCAGTTCTTC
CASSSPGSAKQFF
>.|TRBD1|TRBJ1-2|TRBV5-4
TGTGCCAGCAGCCGATCCGAGGGGGCGAGGGATGGCTACACCTTC
CASSRSEGARDGYTF
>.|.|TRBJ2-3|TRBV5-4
TGTGCCAGCAGCTTGTTTTCGGGTGGGCGCGGAGATACGCAGTATTTT
CASSLFSGGRGDTQYF
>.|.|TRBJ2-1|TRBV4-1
TGCGCCAGCAGCCAAGATCTGGGACTCTTCAATGAGCAGTTCTTC
CASSQDLGLFNEQFF
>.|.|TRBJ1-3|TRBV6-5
TGTGCCACGCGGGGACATTCCCCCTCTGGAAACACCATATATTTT
CATRGHSPSGNTIYF
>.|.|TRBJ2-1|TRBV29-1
TGCAGCGTGGGACCACATCGCCATGAGCAGTTCTTC
CSVGPHRHEQFF
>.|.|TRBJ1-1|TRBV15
TGTGCCACCAGCAGAGATTTGACAGAACTGGCTTTCTTT
CATSRDLTELAFF
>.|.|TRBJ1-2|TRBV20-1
TGCAGCGTCCCCGATTTTAATGGCTACACCTTC
CSVPDFNGYTF
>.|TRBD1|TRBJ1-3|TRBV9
TGTGCCAGCAGCCGTCAAATAACAGGGGAAGGAAACACCATATATTTT
CASSRQITGEGNTIYF
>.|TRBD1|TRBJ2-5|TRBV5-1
TGCGCCAGCAGCCCGGGGACAGGGAGTGAGACCCAGTACTTC
CASSPGTGSETQYF
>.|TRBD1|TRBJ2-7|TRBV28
TGTGCCAGCAGATCAGACAGGGGTAAATGGGGCGAGCAGTACTTC
CASRSDRGKWGEQYF
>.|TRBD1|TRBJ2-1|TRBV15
TGTGCCACCAGCAGAGAGGACAGGGCGTGGGACAATGAGCAGTTCTTC
CATSREDRAWDNEQFF
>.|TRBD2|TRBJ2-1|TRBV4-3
TGCGCCAGCAGCCAAGCCACTAGCGGGAGCATTAACAATGAGCAGTTCTTC
CASSQATSGSINNEQFF
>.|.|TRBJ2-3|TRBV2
TGTGCCAGCAGTGAGTGGTCCCACTCACCATCAGTCACAGATACGCAGTATTTT
CASSEWSHSPSVTDTQYF
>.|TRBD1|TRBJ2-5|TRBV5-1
TGCGCCAGCAGCCCCTCGCCGACAGGGGGCGCAGAGACCCAGTACTTC
CASSPSPTGGAETQYF
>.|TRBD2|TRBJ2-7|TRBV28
TGTGCCAGCAGTTCAGTCACCCTAGCGGGAGGTCCCCACGAGCAGTACTTC
CASSSVTLAGGPHEQYF
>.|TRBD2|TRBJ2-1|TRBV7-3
TGTGCCAGCAGCCAGCAGGGACTAGCGGACAATGAGCAGTTCTTC
CASSQQGLADNEQFF
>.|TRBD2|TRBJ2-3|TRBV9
TGTGCCAGCAGCGTAGCGGGAGGCCTTGGAGATACGCAGTATTTT
CASSVAGGLGDTQYF
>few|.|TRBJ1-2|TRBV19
TGTGCCAGTAGTATAGGGTCATGGCGGGGATTCGGCTACACCTTC
CASSIGSWRGFGYTF
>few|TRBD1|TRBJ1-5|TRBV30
TGTGCCTGGGCCGGGACAGGGGGTTTACAGCCCCAGCATTTT
CAWAGTGGLQPQHF
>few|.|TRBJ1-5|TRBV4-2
TGTGCCAGCAGCCTCAGGGCGGTCGGCAATCAGCCCCAGCATTTT
CASSLRAVGNQPQHF
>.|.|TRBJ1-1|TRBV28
TGTGCCAGCAGTTCGAGTGGAGGCCAGAACACTGAAGCTTTCTTT
CASSSSGGQNTEAFF
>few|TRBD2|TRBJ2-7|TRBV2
TGTGCCAGCAGTGATTTGGCTAGCGGGATTGGCGAGCAGTACTTC
CASSDLASGIGEQYF